This TCR beta chain was captured by sequencing in a study of cytomegalovirus exposure and HLA in healthy donors. General study points: TCR beta V- and J-gene trimming, according to a later analysis, was linked to a missense DCLRE1C variant. Earlier analysis looked at TCR beta V segments, and most were productive about 87% or about 30% of the time. Altogether, about 160 TCR beta chains were recorded as cytomegalovirus-associated. Compared with the approximately 680-donor mean, an Asian-associated ancestry cluster reportedly had fewer N-insertions, according to a later analysis.

V was clipped by 2 bases and J by 5 bases; unmatched bases: 8. CDR1 and CDR2 (germline): MNHNY, SVGAGI (reference sequence). The CDR3 covers 16 residues. This clone was counted a few times. The antigen is unknown. PCR was performed using 60 Vbeta and 13 Jbeta primers. Sequenced by immunoSEQ multiplex PCR; TCRdb stores in-frame clones only, minus some. The profile shows 120,000 or so clones, under 20% of them singletons. The J gene is TRBJ2-7, the V gene TRBV6-6; 11 bases line up with TRBD2. The origin of this receptor is a female donor in good health and CMV-seropositive. The sample was PBMCs. The CDR3 DNA sequence: TGTGCCAGCAGTTACGGGCTAGCGGGAGGAGGAAACGAGCAGTACTTC. It specifies CASSYGLAGGGNEQYF.